Listed here is a single T cell receptor beta chain. Its antigen is undetermined. This sample stems from a study of T cell responses to AZD1222 COVID-19 vaccine. Overall study findings and caveats: Samples come after the peak T cell response, not at day 14. Elevations in Spike-specific TCR breadth and depth followed administration of two AZD1222 doses.

This CDR3 has 14 residues. V lost 3 bases and J lost 3, with 11 bases in between. Looked up from germline, CDR1 is SNHLY and CDR2 is FYNNEI. Clones were sequenced by immunoSEQ multiplex PCR, and TCRdb holds only the in-frame ones, with some missing. The sample records 120,000 to 150,000 clones, about 82% being singletons. The clonotype comes from an adult who received the AZD1222 COVID-19 vaccine. The J gene is TRBJ1-1, the V gene TRBV2, with D perhaps TRBD1 (5 bases). The sequencing here drew on peripheral blood, taken 28 days after the second AZD1222 dose. Here the CDR3 DNA reads TGTGCCAGCAGTGACCCAACAGGAGACACTGAAGCTTTCTTT. Translating it yields CASSDPTGDTEAFF.